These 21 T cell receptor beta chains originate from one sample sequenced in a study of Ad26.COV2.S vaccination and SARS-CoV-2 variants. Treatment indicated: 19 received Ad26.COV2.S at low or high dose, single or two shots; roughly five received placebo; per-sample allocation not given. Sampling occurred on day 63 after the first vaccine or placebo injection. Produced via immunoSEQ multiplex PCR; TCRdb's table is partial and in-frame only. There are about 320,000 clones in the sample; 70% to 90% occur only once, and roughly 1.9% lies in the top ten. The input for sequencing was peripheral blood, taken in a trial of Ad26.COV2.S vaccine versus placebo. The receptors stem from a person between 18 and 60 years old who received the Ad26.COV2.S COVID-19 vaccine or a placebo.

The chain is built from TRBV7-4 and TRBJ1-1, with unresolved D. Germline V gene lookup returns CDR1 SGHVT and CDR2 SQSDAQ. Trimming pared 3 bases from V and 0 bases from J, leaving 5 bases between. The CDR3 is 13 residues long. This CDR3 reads CASSFPMNTEAFF. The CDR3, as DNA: TGTGCCAGCAGCTTCCCCATGAACACTGAAGCTTTCTTT.

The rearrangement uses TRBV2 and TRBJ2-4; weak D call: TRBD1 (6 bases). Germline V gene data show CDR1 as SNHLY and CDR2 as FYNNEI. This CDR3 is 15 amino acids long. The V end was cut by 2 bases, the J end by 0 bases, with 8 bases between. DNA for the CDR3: TGTGCCAGCAGTGAACGGACAGTAGCCAAAAACATTCAGTACTTC. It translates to CASSERTVAKNIQYF.

The CDR3 DNA is TGTGCCACCTCAGACAGGACGGTTGGCAACGTCCTGACTTTC. Amino acids: CATSDRTVGNVLTF. The rearrangement uses TRBV19 and TRBJ2-6; tentatively, D is TRBD1 (6 bases). Germline CDR1 reads LNHDA; CDR2 reads SQIVND (reference sequence). The germline V and J ends were trimmed by 10 bases and 9 bases, with 19 bases remaining between them. CDR3 length: 14 amino acids.

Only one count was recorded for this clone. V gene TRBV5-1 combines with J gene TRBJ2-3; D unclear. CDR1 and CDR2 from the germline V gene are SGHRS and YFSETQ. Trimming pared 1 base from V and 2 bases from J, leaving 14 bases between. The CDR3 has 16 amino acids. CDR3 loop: CASSLTAPDITDTQYF. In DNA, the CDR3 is TGCGCCAGCAGCTTGACGGCACCCGACATCACAGATACGCAGTATTTT.

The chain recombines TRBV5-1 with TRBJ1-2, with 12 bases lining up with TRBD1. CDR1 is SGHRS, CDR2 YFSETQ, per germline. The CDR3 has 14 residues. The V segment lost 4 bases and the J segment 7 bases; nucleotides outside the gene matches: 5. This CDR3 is CASSVRDRGPGYTF. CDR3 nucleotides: TGCGCCAGCAGCGTCCGGGACAGGGGGCCTGGCTACACCTTC.

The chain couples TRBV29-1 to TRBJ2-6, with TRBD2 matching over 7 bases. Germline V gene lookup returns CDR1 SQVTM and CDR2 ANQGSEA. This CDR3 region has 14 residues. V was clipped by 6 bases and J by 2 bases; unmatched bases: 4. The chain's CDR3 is CSVSGGPGANVLTF. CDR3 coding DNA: TGCAGCGTCTCGGGGGGACCTGGGGCCAACGTCCTGACTTTC. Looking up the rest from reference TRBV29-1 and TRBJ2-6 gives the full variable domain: SAVISQKPSRDICQRGTSLTIQCQVDSQVTMMFWYRQQPGQSLTLIATANQGSEATYESGFVIDKFPISRPNLTFSTLTVSNMSPEDSSIYLCSVSGGPGANVLTFGAGSRLTVL.

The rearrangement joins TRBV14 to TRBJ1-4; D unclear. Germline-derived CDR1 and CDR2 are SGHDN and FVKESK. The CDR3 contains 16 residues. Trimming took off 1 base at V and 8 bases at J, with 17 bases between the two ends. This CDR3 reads CASSQGLRSAGEKLFF. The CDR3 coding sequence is TGTGCCAGCAGCCAAGGTTTGAGGTCTGCCGGGGAAAAACTGTTTTTT.

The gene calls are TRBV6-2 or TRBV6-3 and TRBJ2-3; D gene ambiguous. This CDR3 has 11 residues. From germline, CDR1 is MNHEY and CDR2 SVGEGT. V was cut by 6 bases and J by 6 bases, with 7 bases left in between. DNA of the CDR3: TGTGCCAGCAGCAAGTCTGATACGCAGTATTTT. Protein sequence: CASSKSDTQYF.

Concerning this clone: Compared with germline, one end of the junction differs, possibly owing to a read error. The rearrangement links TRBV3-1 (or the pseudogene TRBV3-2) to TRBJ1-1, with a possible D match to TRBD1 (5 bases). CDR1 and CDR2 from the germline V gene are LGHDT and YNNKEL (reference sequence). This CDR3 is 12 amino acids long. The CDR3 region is CASRGVKTEAFF. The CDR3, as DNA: TGTGCCAGCAGGGGGGTGAAAACTGAAGCTTTCTTT.

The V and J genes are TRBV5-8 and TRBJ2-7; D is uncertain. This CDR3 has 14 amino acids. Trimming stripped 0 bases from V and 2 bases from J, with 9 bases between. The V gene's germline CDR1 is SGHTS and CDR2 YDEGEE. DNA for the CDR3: TGTGCCAGCAGCTTGGTTCCGAATACCTACGAGCAGTACTTC. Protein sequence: CASSLVPNTYEQYF.

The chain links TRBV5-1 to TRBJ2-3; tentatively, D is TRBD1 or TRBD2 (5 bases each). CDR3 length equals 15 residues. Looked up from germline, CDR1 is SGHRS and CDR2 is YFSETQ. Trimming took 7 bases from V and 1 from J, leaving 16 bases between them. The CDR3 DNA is TGCGCCAGCCTCCGGGGCGACGGAGGCACAGATACGCAGTATTTT. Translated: CASLRGDGGTDTQYF.

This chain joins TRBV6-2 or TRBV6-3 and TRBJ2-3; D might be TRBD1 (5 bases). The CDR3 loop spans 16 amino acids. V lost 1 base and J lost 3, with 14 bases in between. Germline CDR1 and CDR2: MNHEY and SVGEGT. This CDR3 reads CASSYLRTHTTDTQYF. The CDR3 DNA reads TGTGCCAGCAGTTACTTGCGGACACATACAACAGATACGCAGTATTTT.

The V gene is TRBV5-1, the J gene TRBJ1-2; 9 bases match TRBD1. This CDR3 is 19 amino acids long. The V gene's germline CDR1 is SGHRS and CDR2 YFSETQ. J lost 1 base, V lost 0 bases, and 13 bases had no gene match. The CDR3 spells CASSLGRSTGGLDNYGYTF. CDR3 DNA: TGCGCCAGCAGCTTGGGAAGGTCAACAGGGGGCCTTGATAACTATGGCTACACCTTC.

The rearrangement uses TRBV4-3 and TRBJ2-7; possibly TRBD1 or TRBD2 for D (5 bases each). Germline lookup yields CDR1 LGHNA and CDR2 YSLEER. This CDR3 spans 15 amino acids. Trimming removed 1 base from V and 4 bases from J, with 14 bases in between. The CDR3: CASSQAGQSGYEQYF. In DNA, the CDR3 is TGCGCCAGCAGCCAAGCAGGGCAATCGGGATACGAGCAGTACTTC.

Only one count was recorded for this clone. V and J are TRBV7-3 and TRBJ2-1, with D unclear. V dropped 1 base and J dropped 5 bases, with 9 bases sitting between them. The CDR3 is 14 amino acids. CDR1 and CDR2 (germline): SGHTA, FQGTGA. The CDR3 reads CASSLSGPDNEQFF. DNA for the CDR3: TGTGCCAGCAGCTTAAGTGGTCCGGACAATGAGCAGTTCTTC.

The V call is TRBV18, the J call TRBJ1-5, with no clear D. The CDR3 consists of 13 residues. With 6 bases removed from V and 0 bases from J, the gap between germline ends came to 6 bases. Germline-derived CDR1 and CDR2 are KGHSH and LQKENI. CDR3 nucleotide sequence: TGTGCCAGCTCCAGCGATAGCAATCAGCCCCAGCATTTT. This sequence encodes CASSSDSNQPQHF.

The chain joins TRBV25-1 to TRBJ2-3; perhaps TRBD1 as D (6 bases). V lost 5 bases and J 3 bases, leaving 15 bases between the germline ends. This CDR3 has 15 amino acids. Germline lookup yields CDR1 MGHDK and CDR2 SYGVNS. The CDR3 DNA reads TGTGCCAGCAGTCCTACAAGGACAGTGACAGATACGCAGTATTTT. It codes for CASSPTRTVTDTQYF. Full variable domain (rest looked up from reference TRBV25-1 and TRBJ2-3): EADIYQTPRYLVIGTGKKITLECSQTMGHDKMYWYQQDPGMELHLIHYSYGVNSTEKGDLSSESTVSRIRTEHFPLTLESARPSHTSQYLCASSPTRTVTDTQYFGPGTRLTVL.

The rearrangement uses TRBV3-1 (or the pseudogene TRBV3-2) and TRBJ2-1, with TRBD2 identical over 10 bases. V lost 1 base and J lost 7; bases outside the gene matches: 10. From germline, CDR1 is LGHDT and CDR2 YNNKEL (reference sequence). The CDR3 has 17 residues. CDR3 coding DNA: TGTGCCAGCAGCCAAGCCCCGGGACTAGCGTCAATAAATGAGCAGTTCTTC. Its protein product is CASSQAPGLASINEQFF.

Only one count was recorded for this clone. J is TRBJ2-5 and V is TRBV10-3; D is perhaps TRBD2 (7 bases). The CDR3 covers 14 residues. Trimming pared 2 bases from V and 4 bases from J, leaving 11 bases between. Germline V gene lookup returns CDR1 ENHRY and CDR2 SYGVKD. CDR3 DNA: TGTGCCATCAGTGAGGCGGGGGCTTCAGAGACCCAGTACTTC. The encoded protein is CAISEAGASETQYF.

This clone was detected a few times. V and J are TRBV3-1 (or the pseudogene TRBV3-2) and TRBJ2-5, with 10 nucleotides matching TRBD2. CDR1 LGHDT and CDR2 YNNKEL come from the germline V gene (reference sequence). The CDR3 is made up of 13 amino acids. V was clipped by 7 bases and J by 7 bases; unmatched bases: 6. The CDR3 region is CASNSGTSATQYF. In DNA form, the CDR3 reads TGTGCCAGCAACTCAGGGACTAGCGCGACCCAGTACTTC.

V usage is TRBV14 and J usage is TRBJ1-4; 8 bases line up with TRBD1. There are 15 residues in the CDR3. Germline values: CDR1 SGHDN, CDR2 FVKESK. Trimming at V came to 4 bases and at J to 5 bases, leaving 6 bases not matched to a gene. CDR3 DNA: TGTGCCAGCAGCCGACGACAGGGGATCAATGAAAAACTGTTTTTT. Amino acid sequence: CASSRRQGINEKLFF. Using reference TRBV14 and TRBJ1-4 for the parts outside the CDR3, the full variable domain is EAGVTQFPSHSVIEKGQTVTLRCDPISGHDNLYWYRRVMGKEIKFLLHFVKESKQDESGMPNNRFLAERTGGTYSTLKVQPAELEDSGVYFCASSRRQGINEKLFFGSGTQLSVL.